This T cell receptor (beta chain) was captured by sequencing in a study of cytomegalovirus exposure and HLA in healthy donors. Broader study findings: Some V segments could not be told apart, so they were left out, TRBV6-2 and TRBV6-3 among them.

Concerning this clone: The antigen is unknown.

The PCR ran on 60 Vbeta and 13 Jbeta primers. The assay was immunoSEQ multiplex PCR, and TCRdb's table has in-frame clones only and misses some. The data contain 140,000 to 150,000 clones, around 9.7% of them singletons. This CDR3 is 18 amino acids long. Trimming took off 5 bases at V and 0 bases at J, with 19 bases between the two ends. Per the germline V gene, CDR1 is SGHVS and CDR2 is FQNEAQ. Material: PBMCs. This clonotype was sampled from a man aged 50-60 years in good health and CMV-seronegative. This chain uses TRBV7-8 with TRBJ2-2; unclear D gene. CDR3 nucleotide sequence: TGTGCCAGCAGCCCCCTCCGCTTAGCTAACGCGAACACCGGGGAGCTGTTTTTT. It encodes CASSPLRLANANTGELFF.